These T cell receptor beta chains were read from a single sample in a study of identical twins. TCRdb processed the 5' RACE reads anew with MiXCR; each CDR3 protein has one entry. The data hold some 500,000 distinct CDR3 sequences, with about 13% observed a single time. The same data also contributed to another study, on yellow fever vaccine responses in identical twins.

Source material: CD4+ T cells sorted from blood. Receptors were obtained from a woman in her late teens or twenties in good health. The conserved cysteine and the conserved F or W are not part of the CDR3 here.

V gene	J gene	CDR3 length	CDR3 protein
TRBV6-7	TRBJ2-7	11	ASSWRRPYEQY
TRBV28	TRBJ2-5	15	ASSLLRDRREQETQY
TRBV5-1	TRBJ2-1	12	ASSLELRGREQF
TRBV7-8	TRBJ1-4	12	ASSLRLGGEKLF
TRBV3-1	TRBJ2-4	13	ASSPGSLAKNIQY
TRBV20-1	TRBJ2-1	13	SAETTVSSYNEQF
TRBV5-1	TRBJ2-1	12	ASSLRTGADEQF
TRBV12-3/TRBV12-4	TRBJ2-1	10	ASSSRDNEQF
TRBV18	TRBJ2-2	12	ASSPGSSTGELF
TRBV5-1	TRBJ2-1	13	ASSIPSGSYNEQF
TRBV6-5	TRBJ2-2	14	ASSYSRDRFTGELF
TRBV7-9	TRBJ1-2	13	ASSLAVGQPLGYT
TRBV29-1	TRBJ2-7	10	SVGSGVYEQY
TRBV12-3/TRBV12-4	TRBJ2-7	12	ASSILGGRVEQY
TRBV4-1	TRBJ2-3	11	ASSQGVSDTQY
TRBV2	TRBJ2-5	10	ASRTGEETQY
TRBV6-5	TRBJ2-7	7	THPHEQY
TRBV5-5	TRBJ1-1	12	ASSLGGPYTEAF